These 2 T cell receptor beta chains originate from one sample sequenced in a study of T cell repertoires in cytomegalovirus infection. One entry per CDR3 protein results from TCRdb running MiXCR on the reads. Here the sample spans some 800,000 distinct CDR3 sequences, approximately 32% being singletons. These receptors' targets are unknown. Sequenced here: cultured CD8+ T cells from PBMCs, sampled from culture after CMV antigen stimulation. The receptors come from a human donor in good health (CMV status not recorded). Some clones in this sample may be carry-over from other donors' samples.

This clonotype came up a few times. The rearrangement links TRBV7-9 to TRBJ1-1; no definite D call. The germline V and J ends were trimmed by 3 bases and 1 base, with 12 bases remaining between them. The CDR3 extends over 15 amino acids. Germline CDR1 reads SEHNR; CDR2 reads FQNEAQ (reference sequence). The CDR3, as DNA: TGTGCCAGCAGCTTTAGCCAGAAGGGGAACACTGAAGCTTTCTTT. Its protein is CASSFSQKGNTEAFF.

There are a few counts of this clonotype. The CDR3 here is CASSIPIYREGEDTQYF. As DNA, the CDR3 is TGTGCCAGTAGTATTCCTATCTACCGAGAAGGCGAAGATACGCAGTATTTT. This chain uses TRBV19 with TRBJ2-3; D is ambiguous. CDR1 is LNHDA, CDR2 SQIVND, per germline (reference sequence). The V end was cut by 3 bases, the J end by 5 bases, with 21 bases between. CDR3 size: 17 residues.